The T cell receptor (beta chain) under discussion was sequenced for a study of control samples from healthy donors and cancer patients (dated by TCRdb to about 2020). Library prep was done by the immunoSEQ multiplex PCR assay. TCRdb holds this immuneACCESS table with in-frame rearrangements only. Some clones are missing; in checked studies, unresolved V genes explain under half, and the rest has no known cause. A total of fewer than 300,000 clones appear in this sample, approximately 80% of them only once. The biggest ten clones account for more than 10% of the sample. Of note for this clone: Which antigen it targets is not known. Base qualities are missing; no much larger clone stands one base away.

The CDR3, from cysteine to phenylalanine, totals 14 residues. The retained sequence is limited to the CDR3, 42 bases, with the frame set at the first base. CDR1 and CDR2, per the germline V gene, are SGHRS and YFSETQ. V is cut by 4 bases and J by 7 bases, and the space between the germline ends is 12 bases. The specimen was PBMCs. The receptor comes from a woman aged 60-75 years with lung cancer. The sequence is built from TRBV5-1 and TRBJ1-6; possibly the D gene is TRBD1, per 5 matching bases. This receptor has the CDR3 CASSSRVGNSPLHF. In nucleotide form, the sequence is TGCGCCAGCAGCAGCAGGGTGGGGAATTCACCCCTCCACTTT.